This T cell receptor beta chain emerged from a study of T cell repertoires in cytomegalovirus infection. Study-wide background: Use of recently identified HLA-C-restricted and well-studied HLA-B-restricted CMV epitopes was part of the study. CMV infection together with matching HLA type was indicated by public TCR beta signatures. Study findings and constraints: People with CMV and the relevant HLA were identified by cumulative public TCR beta family frequency. There were HLA-C-restricted CMV-specific TCR beta clonotypes dominating the ex vivo response.

This clonotype was observed a handful of times. Its specificity is unknown. The germline CDR1 and CDR2 sequences are SGDLS and YYNGEE. Trimming at V came to 6 bases and at J to 0 bases, leaving 8 bases not matched to a gene. The CDR3 runs 17 residues. TCRdb reanalysed the reads using MiXCR and keeps one entry per CDR3 protein. The table records 900,000 to 950,000 distinct CDR3 sequences, about a third of them present only once. Material: cultured CD8+ T cells from PBMCs, obtained from culture after CMV antigen stimulation. This receptor was identified in a human donor in good health (CMV status not recorded). Some clones in this sample may be carry-over from other donors' samples. The chain recombines TRBV9 with TRBJ2-5; 13 bases are shared with TRBD2. The DNA of the CDR3 is TGTGCCAGCACCCCAGGGACTAGCGGGGCCTACCAAGAGACCCAGTACTTC. Its protein product is CASTPGTSGAYQETQYF.